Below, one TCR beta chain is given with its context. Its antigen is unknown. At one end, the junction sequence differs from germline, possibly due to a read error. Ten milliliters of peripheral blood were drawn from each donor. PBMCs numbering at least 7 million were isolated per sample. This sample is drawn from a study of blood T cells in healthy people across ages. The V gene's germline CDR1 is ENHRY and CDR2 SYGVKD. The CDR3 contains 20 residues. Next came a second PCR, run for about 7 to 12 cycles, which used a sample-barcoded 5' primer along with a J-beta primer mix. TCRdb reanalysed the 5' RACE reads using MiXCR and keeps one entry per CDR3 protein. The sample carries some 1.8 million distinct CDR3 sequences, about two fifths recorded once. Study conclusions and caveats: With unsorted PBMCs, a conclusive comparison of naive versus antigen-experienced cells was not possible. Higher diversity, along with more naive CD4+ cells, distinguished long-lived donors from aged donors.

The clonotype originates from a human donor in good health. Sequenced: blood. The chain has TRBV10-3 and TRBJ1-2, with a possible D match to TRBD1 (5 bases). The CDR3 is CAISDLRRKQGTQANCGYTF. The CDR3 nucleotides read TGTGCCATCAGTGATTTGAGGAGGAAGCAGGGAACCCAAGCTAACTGTGGCTACACCTTC.